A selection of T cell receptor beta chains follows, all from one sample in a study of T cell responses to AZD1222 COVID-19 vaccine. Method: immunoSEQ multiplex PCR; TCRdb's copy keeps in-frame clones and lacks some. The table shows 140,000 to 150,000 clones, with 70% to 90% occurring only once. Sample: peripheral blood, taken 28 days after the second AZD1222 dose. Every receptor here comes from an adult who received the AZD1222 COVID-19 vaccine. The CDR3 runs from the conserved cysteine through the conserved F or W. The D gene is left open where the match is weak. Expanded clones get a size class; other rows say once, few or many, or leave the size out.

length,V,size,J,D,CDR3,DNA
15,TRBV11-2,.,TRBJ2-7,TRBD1,CASTTIRDRGAGQYF,TGTGCCAGCACCACCATCCGGGACAGGGGGGCGGGGCAGTACTTC
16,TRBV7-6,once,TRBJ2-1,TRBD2,CASSLGAGGQDNEQFF,TGTGCCAGCAGCTTAGGAGCGGGGGGGCAGGACAATGAGCAGTTCTTC
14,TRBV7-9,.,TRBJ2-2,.,CASSLDGNTGELFF,TGTGCCAGCAGCTTAGACGGAAACACCGGGGAGCTGTTTTTC
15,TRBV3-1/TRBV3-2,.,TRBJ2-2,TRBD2,CASSLNGGGTGELFF,TGTGCCAGCAGCCTTAACGGGGGGGGCACCGGGGAGCTGTTTTTT
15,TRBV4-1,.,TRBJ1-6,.,CASSQVRSGEAPLHF,TGCGCCAGCAGCCAAGTTCGCTCAGGGGAAGCACCCCTCCACTTT
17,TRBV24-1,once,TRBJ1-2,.,CATSDSLGGRNNYGYTF,TGTGCCACCAGTGATTCCCTCGGGGGTCGGAATAACTATGGCTACACCTTC
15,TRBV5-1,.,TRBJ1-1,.,CASSLVGAQNTEAFF,TGCGCCAGCAGCTTGGTGGGGGCACAGAACACTGAAGCTTTCTTT
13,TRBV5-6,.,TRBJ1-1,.,CASSFPIGQEAFF,TGTGCCAGCAGCTTCCCAATTGGACAGGAAGCTTTCTTT
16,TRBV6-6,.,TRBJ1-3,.,CASSYSWGSSGNTIYF,TGTGCCAGCAGTTACTCTTGGGGTTCCTCTGGAAACACCATATATTTT
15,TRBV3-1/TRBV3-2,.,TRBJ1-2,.,CASSGQFRDREGYTF,TGTGCCAGCAGCGGACAGTTCAGGGACCGGGAGGGCTACACCTTC
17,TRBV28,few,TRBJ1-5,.,CASSSTRGFYSNQPQHF,TGTGCCAGCAGCTCGACGAGGGGGTTCTATAGCAATCAGCCCCAGCATTTT
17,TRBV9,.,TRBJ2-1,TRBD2,CASSAISGVSSYNEQFF,TGTGCCAGCAGCGCAATAAGCGGGGTTAGCTCCTACAATGAGCAGTTCTTC
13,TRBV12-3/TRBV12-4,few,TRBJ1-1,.,CASSIPLNTEAFF,TGTGCCAGCAGTATACCCCTTAACACTGAAGCTTTCTTT
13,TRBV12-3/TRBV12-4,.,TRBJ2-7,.,CASSLGRSYEQYF,TGTGCCAGCAGCCTCGGTAGGTCTTACGAGCAGTACTTC
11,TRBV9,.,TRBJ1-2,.,CASRFSYGYTF,TGTGCCAGCAGGTTTAGCTATGGCTACACCTTC
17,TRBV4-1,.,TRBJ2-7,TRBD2,CASSEREGSGSSYEQYF,TGCGCCAGCAGCGAAAGGGAGGGGTCGGGGTCCTCCTACGAGCAGTACTTC
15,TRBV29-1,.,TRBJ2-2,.,CSARGSGTNTGELFF,TGCAGCGCTAGGGGGTCCGGGACAAACACCGGGGAGCTGTTTTTT
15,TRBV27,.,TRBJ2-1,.,CASIGYRNSYNEQFF,TGTGCCAGCATTGGTTATCGAAACTCCTACAATGAGCAGTTCTTC
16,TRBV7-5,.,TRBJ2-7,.,CARSRTSGGITYEQYF,TGTGCCAGAAGCCGGACTAGCGGGGGGATCACCTACGAGCAGTACTTC
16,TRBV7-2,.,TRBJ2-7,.,CASSLGGWGSEDEQYF,TGTGCCAGCAGCTTAGGGGGGTGGGGTTCGGAGGACGAGCAGTACTTC
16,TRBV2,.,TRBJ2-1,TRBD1,CASSEPGQPSRNEQFF,TGTGCCAGCAGTGAACCGGGACAGCCCTCAAGAAATGAGCAGTTCTTC
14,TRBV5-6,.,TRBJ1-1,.,CASSLDEGNTEAFF,TGTGCCAGCAGCTTGGATGAGGGGAACACTGAAGCTTTCTTT
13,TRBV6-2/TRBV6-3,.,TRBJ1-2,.,CASSQTGLDGYTF,TGTGCCAGCAGCCAGACAGGCCTTGATGGCTACACCTTC
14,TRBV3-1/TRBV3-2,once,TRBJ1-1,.,CASSQDQANTEAFF,TGTGCCAGCAGCCAGGACCAGGCTAACACTGAAGCTTTCTTT
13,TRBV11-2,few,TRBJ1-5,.,CASSWDVAQPQHF,TGTGCCAGCAGTTGGGACGTTGCCCAGCCCCAGCATTTT
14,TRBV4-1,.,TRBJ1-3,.,CASSFGAGGNTIYF,TGCGCCAGCAGCTTTGGGGCCGGGGGAAACACCATATATTTT
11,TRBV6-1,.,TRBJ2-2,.,CASSDQWELFF,TGTGCCAGCAGTGACCAATGGGAGCTGTTTTTT
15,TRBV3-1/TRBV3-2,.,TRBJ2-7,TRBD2,CASSPGTSGAYEQYF,TGTGCCAGCAGCCCTGGGACTAGCGGGGCCTACGAGCAGTACTTC
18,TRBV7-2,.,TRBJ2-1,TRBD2,CASSSTPGLAGENNEQFF,TGTGCCAGCAGCTCGACTCCTGGCCTAGCGGGAGAGAACAATGAGCAGTTCTTC